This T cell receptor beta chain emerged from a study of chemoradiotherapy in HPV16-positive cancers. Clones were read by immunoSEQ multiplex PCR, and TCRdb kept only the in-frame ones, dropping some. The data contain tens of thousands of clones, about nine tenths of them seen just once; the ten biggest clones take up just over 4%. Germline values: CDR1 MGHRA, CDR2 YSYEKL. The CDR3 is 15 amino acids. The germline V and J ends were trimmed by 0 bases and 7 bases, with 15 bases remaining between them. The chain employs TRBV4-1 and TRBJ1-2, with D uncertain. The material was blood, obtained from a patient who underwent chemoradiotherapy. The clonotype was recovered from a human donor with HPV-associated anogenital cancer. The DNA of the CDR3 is TGCGCCAGCAGCCAAGATGACGGACGGACTTCTGGCTACACCTTC. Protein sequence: CASSQDDGRTSGYTF.